This TCR beta chain was observed in a study of blood T cell repertoires in COVID-19. Generated by immunoSEQ multiplex PCR, the TCRdb table keeps only in-frame clones and is missing some. This sample has approximately 99,000 clones, with around 81% found just once. The germline V and J ends were trimmed by 4 bases and 4 bases, with 13 bases remaining between them. The CDR3 runs 14 residues. Per the germline V gene, CDR1 is SNHLY and CDR2 is FYNNEI. Input material: peripheral blood. This chain joins TRBV2 and TRBJ1-2, with D unresolved. This sequence was found in a woman in her 70s with acute or convalescent COVID-19. The CDR3 DNA follows: TGTGCCAGCAGTGGGACCTCGGGAGGCTATGGCTACACCTTC. Translating gives CASSGTSGGYGYTF.